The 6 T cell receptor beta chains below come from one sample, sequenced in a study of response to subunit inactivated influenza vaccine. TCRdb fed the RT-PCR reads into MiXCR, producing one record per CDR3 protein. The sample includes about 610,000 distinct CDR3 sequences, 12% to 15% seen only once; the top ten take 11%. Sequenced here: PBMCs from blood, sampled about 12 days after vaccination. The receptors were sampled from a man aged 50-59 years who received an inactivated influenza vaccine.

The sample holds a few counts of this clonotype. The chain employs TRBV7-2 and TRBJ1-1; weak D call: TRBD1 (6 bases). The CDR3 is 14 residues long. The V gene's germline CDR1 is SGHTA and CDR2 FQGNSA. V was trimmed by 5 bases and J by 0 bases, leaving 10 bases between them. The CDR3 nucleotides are TGTGCCAGCAGCCCCGCAGGGGTGAACACTGAAGCTTTCTTT. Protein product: CASSPAGVNTEAFF.

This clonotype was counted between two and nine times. The CDR3 here is CASTLGQYEQYF. CDR3 nucleotide sequence: TGTGCCAGCACCCTCGGACAATACGAGCAGTACTTC. This sequence joins TRBV7-9 and TRBJ2-7, with a possible D match to TRBD1 (5 bases). Trimming shortened V by 7 bases and J by 4 bases, and 11 bases separated the two germline ends. Germline V gene sequence: CDR1 SEHNR, CDR2 FQNEAQ (reference sequence). This CDR3 has 12 amino acids.

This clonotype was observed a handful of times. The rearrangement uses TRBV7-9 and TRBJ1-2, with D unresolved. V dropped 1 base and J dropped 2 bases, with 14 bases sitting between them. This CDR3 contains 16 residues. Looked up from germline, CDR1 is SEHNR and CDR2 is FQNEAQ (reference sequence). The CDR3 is CASSLGPIMGNYGYTF. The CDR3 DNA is TGTGCCAGCAGCTTAGGCCCGATTATGGGAAACTATGGCTACACCTTC. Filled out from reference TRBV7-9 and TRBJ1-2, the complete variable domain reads DTGVSQNPRHKITKRGQNVTFRCDPISEHNRLYWYRQTLGQGPEFLTYFQNEAQLEKSRLLSDRFSAERPKGSFSTLEIQRTEQGDSAMYLCASSLGPIMGNYGYTFGSGTRLTVV.

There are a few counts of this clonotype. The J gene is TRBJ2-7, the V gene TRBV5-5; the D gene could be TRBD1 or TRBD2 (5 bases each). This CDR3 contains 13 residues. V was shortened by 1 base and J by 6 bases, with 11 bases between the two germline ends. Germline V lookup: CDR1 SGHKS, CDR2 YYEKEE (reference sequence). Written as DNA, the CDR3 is TGTGCCAGCAGCTTGAGTCGGGGACCCGAGCAGTACTTC. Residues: CASSLSRGPEQYF.

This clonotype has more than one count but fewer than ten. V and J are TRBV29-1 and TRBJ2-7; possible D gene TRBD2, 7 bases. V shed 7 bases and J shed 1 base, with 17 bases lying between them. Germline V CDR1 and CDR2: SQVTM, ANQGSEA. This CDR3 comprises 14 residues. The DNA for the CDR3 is TGCAGCGATGGGAGAGGGGGGGGGTCCTACGAGCAGTACTTC. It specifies CSDGRGGGSYEQYF.

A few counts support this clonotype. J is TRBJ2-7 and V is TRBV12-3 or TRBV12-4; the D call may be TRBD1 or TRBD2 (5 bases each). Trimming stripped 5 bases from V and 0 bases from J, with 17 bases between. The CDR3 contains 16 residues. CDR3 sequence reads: CASSAYGTLSSYEQYF. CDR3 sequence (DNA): TGTGCCAGCAGTGCATACGGGACGTTAAGCTCCTACGAGCAGTACTTC.